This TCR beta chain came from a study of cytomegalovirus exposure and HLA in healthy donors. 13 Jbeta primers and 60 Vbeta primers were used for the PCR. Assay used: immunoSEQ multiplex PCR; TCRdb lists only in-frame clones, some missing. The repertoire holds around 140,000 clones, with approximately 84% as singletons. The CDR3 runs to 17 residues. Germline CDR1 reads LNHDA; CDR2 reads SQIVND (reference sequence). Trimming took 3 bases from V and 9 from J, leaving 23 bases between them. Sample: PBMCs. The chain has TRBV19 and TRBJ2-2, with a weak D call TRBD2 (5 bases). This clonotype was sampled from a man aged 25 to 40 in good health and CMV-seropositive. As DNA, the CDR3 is TGTGCCAGTAGTATTTCTTCCCGAGGGAGTATCGGCTGGGAGCTGTTTTTT. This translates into CASSISSRGSIGWELFF.